These 6 T cell receptor beta chains were sequenced from one sample in a study of T cell changes during pregnancy in multiple sclerosis. Some clones are missing from TCRdb's copy, which holds only in-frame ones; the method was immunoSEQ multiplex PCR. The data show over 9,000 clones, 83% seen once. The source material was CD8+ T cells from peripheral blood mononuclear cells, sampled in the third trimester of pregnancy. The receptors come from a female donor in good health, enrolled as a control in a pregnancy study.

V is TRBV13 and J is TRBJ2-1, with D possibly matching TRBD2 (5 bases). Looked up from germline, CDR1 is PRHDT and CDR2 is FYEKMQ (reference sequence). With 0 bases removed from V and 4 bases from J, the gap between germline ends came to 7 bases. There are 14 residues in the CDR3. The CDR3 here is CASSLGTGYNEQFF. The DNA of the CDR3 is TGTGCCAGCAGCTTAGGGACGGGATACAATGAGCAGTTCTTC. Filled out from reference TRBV13 and TRBJ2-1, the complete variable domain reads AAGVIQSPRHLIKEKRETATLKCYPIPRHDTVYWYQQGPGQDPQFLISFYEKMQSDKGSIPDRFSAQQFSDYHSELNMSSLELGDSALYFCASSLGTGYNEQFFGPGTRLTVL.

The genes are TRBV4-3 and TRBJ2-3; TRBD1 might be the D (6 bases). CDR1 LGHNA and CDR2 YSLEER come from the germline V gene. V gave up 3 bases and J gave up 8 bases, with 15 bases separating them. This CDR3 is built from 14 residues. The CDR3 nucleotides are TGCGCCAGCAGCCAGGGCGGTGCCAGGGGTACGCAGTATTTT. Its translation: CASSQGGARGTQYF.

The V and J genes are TRBV9 and TRBJ2-3, with D maybe TRBD1 (5 bases). CDR1 and CDR2 from the germline V gene are SGDLS and YYNGEE. This CDR3 is built from 16 residues. Between the trimmed V and J ends, which lost 5 bases and 1 base, there was a span of 17 bases. The CDR3 spells CASSPTAKLGTDTQYF. CDR3 sequence (DNA): TGTGCCAGCAGTCCGACAGCTAAGCTGGGCACAGATACGCAGTATTTT.

The gene calls are TRBV27 and TRBJ1-5, with D hard to call. The CDR3 is made up of 15 amino acids. Germline loops: CDR1 MNHEY, CDR2 SMNVEV (reference sequence). V was cut by 2 bases and J by 0 bases, with 8 bases left in between. The CDR3 sequence is CASSLGGHSNQPQHF. CDR3 in DNA: TGTGCCAGCAGTTTAGGAGGGCATAGCAATCAGCCCCAGCATTTT.

This clone was observed a few times. The chain combines TRBV5-5 with TRBJ2-7; 10 bases fit TRBD2. Germline trimming cut 3 bases from V and 3 bases from J; bases unmatched to any gene: 9. Germline V gene lookup returns CDR1 SGHKS and CDR2 YYEKEE (reference sequence). This CDR3 is built from 16 residues. The CDR3 DNA reads as TGTGCCAGCAGCTCATGGACTAGCGGAACCTACTACGAGCAGTACTTC. Its protein product is CASSSWTSGTYYEQYF.

V is TRBV15 and J is TRBJ1-2; D possibly corresponds to TRBD1 (5 bases). Trimming removed 0 bases at V and 4 bases at J, with 12 bases between. The length of the CDR3 is 15 residues. CDR1 and CDR2 (germline): LNHNV, YYDKDF (reference sequence). CDR3 coding DNA: TGTGCCACCAGCAGAGATGCGACAGATTCCTATGGCTACACCTTC. Amino acid sequence: CATSRDATDSYGYTF.